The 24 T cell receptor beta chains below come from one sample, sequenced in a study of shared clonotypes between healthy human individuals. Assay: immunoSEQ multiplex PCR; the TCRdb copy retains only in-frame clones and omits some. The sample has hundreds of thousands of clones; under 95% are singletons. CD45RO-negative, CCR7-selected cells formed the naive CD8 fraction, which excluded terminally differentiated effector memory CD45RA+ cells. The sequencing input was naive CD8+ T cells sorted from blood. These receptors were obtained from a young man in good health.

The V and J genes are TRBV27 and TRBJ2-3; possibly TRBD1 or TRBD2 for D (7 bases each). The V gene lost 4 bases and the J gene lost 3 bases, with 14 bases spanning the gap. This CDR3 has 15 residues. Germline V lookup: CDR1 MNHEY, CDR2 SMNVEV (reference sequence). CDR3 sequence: CASSSDREGTDTQYF. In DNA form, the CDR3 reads TGTGCCAGCAGTTCAGACAGGGAGGGAACAGATACGCAGTATTTT.

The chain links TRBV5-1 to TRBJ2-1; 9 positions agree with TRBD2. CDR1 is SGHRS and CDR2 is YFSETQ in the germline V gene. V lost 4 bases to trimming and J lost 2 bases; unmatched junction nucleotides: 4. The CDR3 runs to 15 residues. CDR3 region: CASSGAGGTYNEQFF. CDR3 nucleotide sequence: TGCGCCAGCAGCGGGGCGGGAGGGACCTACAATGAGCAGTTCTTC.

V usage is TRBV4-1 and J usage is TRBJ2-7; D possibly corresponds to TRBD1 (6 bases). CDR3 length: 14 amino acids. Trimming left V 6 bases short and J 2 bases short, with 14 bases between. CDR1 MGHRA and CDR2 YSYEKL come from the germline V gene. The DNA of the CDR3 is TGCGCCAGCAGTTATTCAGGGGTCCCCTACGAGCAGTACTTC. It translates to CASSYSGVPYEQYF.

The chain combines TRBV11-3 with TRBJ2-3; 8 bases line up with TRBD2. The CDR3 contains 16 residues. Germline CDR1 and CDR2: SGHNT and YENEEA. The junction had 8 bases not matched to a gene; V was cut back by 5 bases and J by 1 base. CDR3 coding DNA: TGTGCCAGCAGCCCTTTTGAGACTAGCGGCACAGATACGCAGTATTTT. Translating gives CASSPFETSGTDTQYF.

In nucleotides, the CDR3 is TGTGCCAGCAGCTTAAATAGCGGGAGGGACCCAGATACGCAGTATTTT. Amino acids: CASSLNSGRDPDTQYF. The V call is TRBV7-9, the J call TRBJ2-3; 11 bases align to TRBD2. After removal of 2 bases from V and 4 bases from J, the junction contained 5 bases not matched to a gene. The CDR3 totals 16 residues. Germline-derived CDR1 and CDR2 are SEHNR and FQNEAQ (reference sequence).

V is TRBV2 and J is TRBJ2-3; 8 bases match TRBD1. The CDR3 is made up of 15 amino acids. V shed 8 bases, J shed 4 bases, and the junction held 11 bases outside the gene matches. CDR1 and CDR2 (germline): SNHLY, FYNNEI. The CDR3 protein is CASVRQGQESDTQYF. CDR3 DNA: TGTGCCAGCGTAAGACAGGGGCAAGAATCAGATACGCAGTATTTT. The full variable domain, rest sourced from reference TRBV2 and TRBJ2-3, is EPEVTQTPSHQVTQMGQEVILRCVPISNHLYFYWYRQILGQKVEFLVSFYNNEISEKSEIFDDQFSVERPDGSNFTLKIRSTKLEDSAMYFCASVRQGQESDTQYFGPGTRLTVL.

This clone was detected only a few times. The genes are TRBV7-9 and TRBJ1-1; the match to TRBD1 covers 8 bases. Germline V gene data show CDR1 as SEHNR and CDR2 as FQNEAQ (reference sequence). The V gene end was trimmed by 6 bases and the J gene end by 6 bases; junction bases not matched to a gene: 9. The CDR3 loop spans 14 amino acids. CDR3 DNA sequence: TGTGCCAGCAGTCCATTGGACAGGGCGGCTGAAGCTTTCTTT. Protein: CASSPLDRAAEAFF. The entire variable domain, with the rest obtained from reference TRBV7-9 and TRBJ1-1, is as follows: DTGVSQNPRHKITKRGQNVTFRCDPISEHNRLYWYRQTLGQGPEFLTYFQNEAQLEKSRLLSDRFSAERPKGSFSTLEIQRTEQGDSAMYLCASSPLDRAAEAFFGQGTRLTVV.

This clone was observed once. CDR3 residues: CASSDGGAGANVLTF. In nucleotides, the CDR3 is TGTGCCAGCAGCGACGGAGGGGCCGGGGCCAACGTCCTGACTTTC. The J gene is TRBJ2-6, the V gene TRBV7-8; TRBD2 might be the D (6 bases). The V gene's germline CDR1 is SGHVS and CDR2 FQNEAQ. The ends were cut back, 5 bases at V and 4 bases at J, with 12 bases in the middle. There are 15 residues in the CDR3.

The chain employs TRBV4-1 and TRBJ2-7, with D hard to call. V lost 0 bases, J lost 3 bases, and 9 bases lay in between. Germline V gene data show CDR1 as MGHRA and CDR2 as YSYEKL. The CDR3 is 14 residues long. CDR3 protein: CASSQENKIYEQYF. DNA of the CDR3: TGCGCCAGCAGCCAAGAAAACAAAATCTACGAGCAGTACTTC.

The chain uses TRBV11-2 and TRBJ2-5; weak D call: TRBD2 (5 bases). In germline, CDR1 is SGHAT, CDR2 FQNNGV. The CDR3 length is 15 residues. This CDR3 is CAIGRGNWYQETQYF. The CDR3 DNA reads TGTGCGATAGGCCGAGGGAATTGGTACCAAGAGACCCAGTACTTC.

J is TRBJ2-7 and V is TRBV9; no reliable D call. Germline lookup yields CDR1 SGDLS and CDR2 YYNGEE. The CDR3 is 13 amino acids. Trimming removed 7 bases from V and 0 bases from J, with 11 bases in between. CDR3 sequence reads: CASSGPLSYEQYF. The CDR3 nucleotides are TGTGCCAGCTCGGGTCCACTCTCCTACGAGCAGTACTTC.

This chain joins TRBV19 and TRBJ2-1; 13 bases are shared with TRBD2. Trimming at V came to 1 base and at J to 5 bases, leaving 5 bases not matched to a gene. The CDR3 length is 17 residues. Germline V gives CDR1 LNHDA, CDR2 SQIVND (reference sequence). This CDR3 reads CASSIGRTSGSHNEQFF. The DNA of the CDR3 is TGTGCCAGTAGTATAGGTCGGACTAGCGGGAGTCACAATGAGCAGTTCTTC.

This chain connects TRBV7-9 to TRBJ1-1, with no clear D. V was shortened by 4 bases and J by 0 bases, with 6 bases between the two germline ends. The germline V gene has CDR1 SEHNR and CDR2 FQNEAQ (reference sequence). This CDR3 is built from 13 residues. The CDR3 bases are TGTGCCAGCAGCTCCGTGATGAACACTGAAGCTTTCTTT. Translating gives CASSSVMNTEAFF. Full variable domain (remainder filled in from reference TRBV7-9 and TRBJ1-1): DTGVSQNPRHKITKRGQNVTFRCDPISEHNRLYWYRQTLGQGPEFLTYFQNEAQLEKSRLLSDRFSAERPKGSFSTLEIQRTEQGDSAMYLCASSSVMNTEAFFGQGTRLTVV.

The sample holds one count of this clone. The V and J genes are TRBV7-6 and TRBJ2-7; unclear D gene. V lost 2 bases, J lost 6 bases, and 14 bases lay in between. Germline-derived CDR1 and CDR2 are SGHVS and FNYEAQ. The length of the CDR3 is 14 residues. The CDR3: CASSLPLLSGEQYF. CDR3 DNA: TGTGCCAGCAGCTTACCGCTTCTGAGTGGCGAGCAGTACTTC.

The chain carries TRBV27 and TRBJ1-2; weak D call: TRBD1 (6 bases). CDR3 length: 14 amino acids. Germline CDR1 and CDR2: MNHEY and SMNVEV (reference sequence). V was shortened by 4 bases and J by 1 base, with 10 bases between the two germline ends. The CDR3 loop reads CASSSGANNYGYTF. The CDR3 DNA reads TGTGCCAGCAGTTCGGGGGCTAATAACTATGGCTACACCTTC.

For the CDR3, the DNA is TGTGCCAGCTCACCGGCGACAGTGAAAGAGACCCAGTACTTC. Amino acids: CASSPATVKETQYF. The chain recombines TRBV18 with TRBJ2-5, with a tentative D call TRBD1 (5 bases). V was clipped by 3 bases and J by 3 bases, with 11 bases between them. The CDR3 has 14 residues. Germline V CDR1 and CDR2: KGHSH, LQKENI. The full variable domain, with the rest looked up from reference TRBV18 and TRBJ2-5, is NAGVMQNPRHLVRRRGQEARLRCSPMKGHSHVYWYRQLPEEGLKFMVYLQKENIIDESGMPKERFSAEFPKEGPSILRIQQVVRGDSAAYFCASSPATVKETQYFGPGTRLLVL.

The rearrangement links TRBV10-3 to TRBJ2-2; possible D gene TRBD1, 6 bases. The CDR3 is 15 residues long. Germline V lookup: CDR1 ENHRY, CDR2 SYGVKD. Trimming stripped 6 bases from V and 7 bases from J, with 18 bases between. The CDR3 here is CAIRSGTLSGGELFF. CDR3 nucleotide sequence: TGTGCCATCAGATCCGGGACACTCTCGGGCGGGGAGCTGTTTTTT.

CDR3: CAISGTDNEKLFF. CDR3 bases: TGTGCCATCTCCGGGACAGACAATGAAAAACTGTTTTTT. V and J are TRBV10-3 and TRBJ1-4; 7 bases are a match to TRBD1. The CDR3 has 13 residues. The V gene end was trimmed by 8 bases and the J gene end by 5 bases; junction bases not matched to a gene: 5. The germline CDR1 and CDR2 sequences are ENHRY and SYGVKD.

The CDR3 spells CASSTQQGLTEAFF. The CDR3 nucleotides read TGTGCCAGCAGTACTCAACAGGGTCTGACTGAAGCTTTCTTT. The V call is TRBV14, the J call TRBJ1-1, with D possibly TRBD1 on 6 matching bases. This CDR3 is 14 amino acids long. CDR1 is SGHDN and CDR2 is FVKESK in the germline V gene. The V gene lost 6 bases and the J gene lost 5 bases, with 16 bases spanning the gap.

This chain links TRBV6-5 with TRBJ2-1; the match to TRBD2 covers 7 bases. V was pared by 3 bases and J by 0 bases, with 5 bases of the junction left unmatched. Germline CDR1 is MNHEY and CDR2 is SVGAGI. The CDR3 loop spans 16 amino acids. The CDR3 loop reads CASSYSSSGSYNEQFF. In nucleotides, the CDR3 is TGTGCCAGCAGTTATTCCTCTAGCGGCTCCTACAATGAGCAGTTCTTC.

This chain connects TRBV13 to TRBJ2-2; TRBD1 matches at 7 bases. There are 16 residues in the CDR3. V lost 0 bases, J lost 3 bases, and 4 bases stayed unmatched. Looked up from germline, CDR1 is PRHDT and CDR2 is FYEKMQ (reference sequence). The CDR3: CASSLGGQGDTGELFF. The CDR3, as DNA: TGTGCCAGCAGCTTAGGAGGGCAGGGGGACACCGGGGAGCTGTTTTTT.

The CDR3, as DNA: TGTGCCAGCAGCGGGCGGACAGGTTACAATGAGCAGTTCTTC. Translation gives CASSGRTGYNEQFF. The V gene is TRBV9, the J gene TRBJ2-1, with 7 bases lining up with TRBD1. CDR3 size: 14 residues. Germline loops: CDR1 SGDLS, CDR2 YYNGEE. Losses at the gene ends were 3 bases for V and 4 bases for J; bases not matched to a gene: 4.

CDR3 sequence (DNA): TGTGCCAGCAGCCAGTGGGAGGGGCCTTACAATGAGCAGTTCTTC. Its protein is CASSQWEGPYNEQFF. This sequence joins TRBV7-2 and TRBJ2-1; 7 nucleotides match TRBD2. V lost 5 bases to trimming and J lost 4 bases; unmatched junction nucleotides: 8. The germline V gene has CDR1 SGHTA and CDR2 FQGNSA. This CDR3 is 15 amino acids long.

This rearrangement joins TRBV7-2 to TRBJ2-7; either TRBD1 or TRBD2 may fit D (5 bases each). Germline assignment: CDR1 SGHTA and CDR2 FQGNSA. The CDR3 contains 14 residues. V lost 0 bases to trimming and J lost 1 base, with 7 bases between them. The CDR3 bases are TGTGCCAGCAGCTTAGCGGGGGTTTCCTACGAGCAGTACTTC. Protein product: CASSLAGVSYEQYF.